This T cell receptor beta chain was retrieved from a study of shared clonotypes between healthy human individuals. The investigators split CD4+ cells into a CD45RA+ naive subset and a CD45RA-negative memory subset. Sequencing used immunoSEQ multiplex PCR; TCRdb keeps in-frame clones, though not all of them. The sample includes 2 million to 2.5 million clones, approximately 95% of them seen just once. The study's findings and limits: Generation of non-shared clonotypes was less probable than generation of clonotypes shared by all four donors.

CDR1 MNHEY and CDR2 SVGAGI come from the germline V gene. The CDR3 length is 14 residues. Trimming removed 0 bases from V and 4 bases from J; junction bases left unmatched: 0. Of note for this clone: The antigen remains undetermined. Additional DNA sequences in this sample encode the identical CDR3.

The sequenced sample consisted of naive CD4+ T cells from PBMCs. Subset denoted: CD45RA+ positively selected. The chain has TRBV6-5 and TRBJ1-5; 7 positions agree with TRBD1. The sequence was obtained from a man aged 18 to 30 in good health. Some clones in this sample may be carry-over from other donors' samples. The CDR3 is CASSYSGQNQPQHF. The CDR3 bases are TGTGCCAGCAGTTACTCGGGACAGAATCAGCCCCAGCATTTT.